This record concerns one TCR beta chain sequence. Antigen: not known. The CDR3 runs 18 residues. Trimming cost V 1 base and J 8 bases; bases outside gene matches: 14. Germline V lookup: CDR1 MRHNA, CDR2 SNTAGT. These data originate in a study of T cell responses to AZD1222 COVID-19 vaccine. General study points: The study reported that nearly half of spike-specific TCRs target unmutated variant regions.

Here immunoSEQ multiplex PCR was the method, and the copy in TCRdb shows in-frame clones only, minus some. The sample lists about 140,000 clones, 85% to 95% occurring once. This chain connects TRBV6-4 to TRBJ1-6; 7 bases match TRBD1. Sequenced material: peripheral blood, taken on day 0 of AZD1222 vaccination. The receptor was derived from an adult in good health. The chain's CDR3 is CASSDWRGLVNSYSPLHF. The CDR3 nucleotides read TGTGCCAGCAGTGACTGGAGGGGGCTAGTCAATAGTTATTCACCCCTCCACTTT.